The T cell receptor beta chain under discussion was sequenced for a study of breast tumors, draining lymph nodes, adjacent tissues. Study-wide points: Tumor and nontumor repertoires were significantly more similar in luminal-like than in basal-like breast cancer. Tumor repertoires ranked between lymph nodes and nontumor tissue in diversity, with V and J gene preferences. The data were judged consistent with most tumor T cells coming from lymph node and expanding in tumor.

Many counts were recorded for this clonotype. What it binds is not known. TCRdb analysed the multiplex PCR reads with MiXCR anew, one entry per CDR3 protein. In the table there are under 250,000 distinct CDR3 sequences, about 32% of which are singletons. Losses at the gene ends were 6 bases for V and 4 bases for J; bases not matched to a gene: 12. Germline-derived CDR1 and CDR2 are DFQATT and SNEGSKA (reference sequence). The CDR3 runs to 17 residues. The lymph nodes were axillary draining lymph nodes from breast cancer patients. J is TRBJ2-6 and V is TRBV20-1; TRBD2 aligns across 10 bases. Sequencing input: axillary lymph node tissue. This clonotype was sampled from a female donor with breast cancer. Some clones in this sample may be carry-over from other donors' samples. Here the CDR3 reads CSATLAGRKVGANVLTF. CDR3 nucleotide sequence: TGCAGTGCAACACTAGCGGGGCGAAAGGTGGGGGCCAACGTCCTGACTTTC.